The text below deals with one TCR beta chain. The antigen is undetermined. This sample was taken from a study of T cell responses to AZD1222 COVID-19 vaccine. Study outcomes and limitations: Rises in breadth and depth of Spike-specific TCRs came after two AZD1222 doses. At study baseline, merely more than 5 AZD1222 recipients were seropositive. There were vaccine-associated CD4 TCRs across spike, dominant at 160-218 and 743-854. Repertoire sampling happened only post peak T cell response.

Sequenced by immunoSEQ multiplex PCR; TCRdb stores in-frame clones only, minus some. The repertoire consists of fewer than 100,000 clones, with about 88% occurring once and the leading ten covering 12% to 15%. The TCR was taken from an adult who received the AZD1222 COVID-19 vaccine. The sequenced sample was peripheral blood, obtained 28 days after the second AZD1222 dose.

Here the CDR3 DNA reads TGTGCCAGCAGCGCCACAGGCGGAAATTCACCCCTCCACTTT. It codes for CASSATGGNSPLHF. The chain is built from TRBV5-4 and TRBJ1-6, with a possible D match to TRBD1 (5 bases). CDR3 length: 14 residues. Per germline, CDR1 SGHNT and CDR2 YYREEE (reference sequence). Trimming pared 4 bases from V and 7 bases from J, leaving 12 bases between. Full variable domain (missing parts from reference TRBV5-4 and TRBJ1-6): ETGVTQSPTHLIKTRGQQVTLRCSSQSGHNTVSWYQQALGQGPQFIFQYYREEENGRGNFPPRFSGLQFPNYSSELNVNALELDDSALYLCASSATGGNSPLHFGNGTRLTVT.